The 26 T cell receptor beta chains reported below all come from one sample, sequenced in a study of blood T cells in healthy people across ages. Using a J-beta primer mix together with a sample-barcoded 5' primer, a second PCR was run for about 7 to 12 cycles. Via MiXCR, TCRdb re-called the 5' RACE reads, giving one row per CDR3 protein. The sample includes a few hundred thousand distinct CDR3 sequences, roughly a quarter of them seen just once. These same records also appear under a second study, on T cells of mothers and their children.

The sequenced sample consisted of blood. These TCRs come from a boy aged 2 to 10 in good health.

This clonotype was counted only a few times. This chain connects TRBV6-2 or TRBV6-3 to TRBJ2-4, with D tentatively TRBD2 (5 bases). V lost 5 bases and J 3 bases, leaving 17 bases between the germline ends. The germline CDR1 and CDR2 sequences are MNHEY and SVGEGT. The CDR3 runs to 16 residues. CDR3 bases: TGTGCCAGCAGTCTGGACCCCCCGGAGGTCAAAAACATTCAGTACTTC. Amino acid sequence: CASSLDPPEVKNIQYF.

The chain carries TRBV5-1 and TRBJ2-5; D might be TRBD2 (5 bases). CDR1 is SGHRS, CDR2 YFSETQ, per germline. Between the trimmed V and J ends, which lost 6 bases and 2 bases, there was a span of 23 bases. The length of the CDR3 is 17 residues. This chain's CDR3 is CASMLSRAVGSQETQYF. CDR3 DNA: TGCGCCAGCATGTTGTCCCGAGCGGTGGGGTCACAAGAGACCCAGTACTTC. The variable domain in full, with the rest retrieved from reference TRBV5-1 and TRBJ2-5, is KAGVTQTPRYLIKTRGQQVTLSCSPISGHRSVSWYQQTPGQGLQFLFEYFSETQRNKGNFPGRFSGRQFSNSRSEMNVSTLELGDSALYLCASMLSRAVGSQETQYFGPGTRLLVL.

CDR3 DNA: TGCGCCAGCAGTGACTACCTATCTAGCGGGAGGGTAGTTGAGCAGTTCTTC. Translation: CASSDYLSSGRVVEQFF. This chain uses TRBV10-2 with TRBJ2-5, with TRBD2 identical over 12 bases. The J call is in doubt because the DNA end fits TRBJ2-1 better. CDR3 size: 17 residues. The V gene's germline CDR1 is WSHSY and CDR2 SAAADI.

This clonotype was found a few times. The chain recombines TRBV12-3 or TRBV12-4 with TRBJ2-5; 16 nucleotides agree with TRBD2. The tail of the sequence fits TRBJ2-1 better, so the J call may be wrong. The CDR3 is 17 amino acids. The CDR3 loop is CASSLGLAGGSTNEQFF. The DNA for the CDR3 is TGTGCCAGCAGTTTGGGACTAGCGGGGGGGAGTACAAATGAGCAGTTCTTC.

The rearrangement links TRBV2 to TRBJ1-5; D is undetermined. Germline-derived CDR1 and CDR2 are SNHLY and FYNNEI. The CDR3 extends over 13 amino acids. The V gene lost 6 bases and the J gene lost 1 base, with 7 bases spanning the gap. CDR3 DNA sequence: TGTGCCAGCAGAGCCGGGAGCAATCAGCCCCAGCATTTT. This gives the protein CASRAGSNQPQHF.

The chain uses TRBV6-5 and TRBJ2-5; D is perhaps TRBD2 (7 bases). This CDR3 region has 17 residues. Looked up from germline, CDR1 is MNHEY and CDR2 is SVGAGI. The V gene lost 4 bases and the J gene lost 2 bases, with 20 bases spanning the gap. The CDR3 spells CASSSPWGGPFQETQYF. The DNA of the CDR3 is TGTGCCAGCAGTTCCCCTTGGGGGGGGCCTTTTCAAGAGACCCAGTACTTC.

The CDR3 here is CASGTANGVYNEQFF. In DNA form, the CDR3 reads TGTGCCAGCGGGACAGCGAACGGCGTCTACAATGAGCAGTTCTTC. The chain is built from TRBV27 and TRBJ2-1; 7 bases line up with TRBD1. With 8 bases clipped from V and 3 bases from J, the junction kept 10 bases outside the gene matches. The CDR3 runs 15 residues. Looked up from germline, CDR1 is MNHEY and CDR2 is SMNVEV (reference sequence).

This clonotype was observed a few times. The V call is TRBV20-1, the J call TRBJ2-3; TRBD2 matches 7 bases. V lost 5 bases, J lost 8 bases, and 13 bases stayed unmatched. Looked up from germline, CDR1 is DFQATT and CDR2 is SNEGSKA (reference sequence). This CDR3 comprises 14 residues. The CDR3 protein is CSAPREGRQGTQYF. CDR3 nucleotide sequence: TGCAGTGCTCCAAGGGAGGGTAGGCAAGGTACGCAGTATTTT.

The chain is built from TRBV4-3 and TRBJ2-1; no clear D gene. The germline V and J ends were trimmed by 0 bases and 10 bases, with 7 bases remaining between them. Germline CDR1 and CDR2: LGHNA and YSLEER. The CDR3 runs to 12 residues. CDR3 in amino acids: CASSQDSYEQFF. CDR3 bases: TGCGCCAGCAGCCAAGATTCATACGAGCAGTTCTTC.

In its sample, this clonotype was seen a few times. The chain combines TRBV30 with TRBJ1-4; D is possibly TRBD1 (6 bases). CDR1 and CDR2 from the germline V gene are GTSNPN and SVGIG (reference sequence). The CDR3 has 13 amino acids. Trimming took 8 bases from V and 4 from J, leaving 14 bases between them. CDR3 amino acids: CAGSEGGNEKLFF. CDR3 bases: TGTGCCGGCTCTGAAGGGGGTAATGAAAAACTGTTTTTT.

The chain combines TRBV20-1 with TRBJ2-1, with TRBD2 matching 9 bases. The J segment lost 4 bases and the V segment lost 3 bases, leaving 4 bases of the junction unmatched. Germline assignment: CDR1 DFQATT and CDR2 SNEGSKA (reference sequence). The CDR3 consists of 14 residues. The CDR3 DNA sequence: TGCAGTGCTAGGGAGACTAGCGGATACAATGAGCAGTTCTTC. The encoded protein is CSARETSGYNEQFF.

The chain combines TRBV7-9 with TRBJ1-4, with D perhaps matching TRBD1 (5 bases). CDR1 and CDR2 (germline): SEHNR, FQNEAQ (reference sequence). This CDR3 is 13 amino acids long. Trimming shortened V by 2 bases and J by 13 bases, and 14 bases separated the two germline ends. The CDR3 sequence: CASSLSQGSGLFF. CDR3 nucleotides: TGTGCCAGCAGCTTATCGCAGGGATCGGGACTGTTTTTT.

The chain combines TRBV7-2 with TRBJ2-3; D is possibly TRBD2 (6 bases). In germline, CDR1 is SGHTA, CDR2 FQGNSA. Between the trimmed V and J ends, which lost 6 bases and 5 bases, there was a span of 9 bases. The CDR3 is made up of 12 amino acids. The DNA of the CDR3 is TGTGCCAGCAGGAGTAGCGGAGATACGCAGTATTTT. Its translation: CASRSSGDTQYF.

CDR3 sequence: CSARDSRSFYEQYF. The CDR3 DNA reads TGCAGTGCTAGAGACAGCCGATCATTCTACGAGCAGTACTTC. The chain recombines TRBV20-1 with TRBJ2-7; D ambiguous. The V gene lost 0 bases and the J gene lost 3 bases, with 12 bases spanning the gap. Looked up from germline, CDR1 is DFQATT and CDR2 is SNEGSKA (reference sequence). This CDR3 comprises 14 residues.

The genes are TRBV7-9 and TRBJ2-3, with 12 bases matching TRBD2. CDR1 SEHNR and CDR2 FQNEAQ come from the germline V gene (reference sequence). The V segment lost 4 bases and the J segment 2 bases; nucleotides outside the gene matches: 4. CDR3 length equals 16 residues. The CDR3 sequence: CASSWRTSGDTDTQYF. The CDR3 nucleotides read TGTGCCAGCAGCTGGCGGACTAGCGGGGACACAGATACGCAGTATTTT.

V and J are TRBV12-3 or TRBV12-4 and TRBJ2-3, with a tentative D call TRBD2 (6 bases). This CDR3 comprises 12 residues. V lost 6 bases, J lost 10 bases, and 14 bases lay in between. Here the CDR3 reads CASSLAWNPQYF. As DNA, the CDR3 is TGTGCCAGCAGCCTAGCGTGGAACCCGCAGTATTTT.

This clonotype was detected a few times. Here the CDR3 reads CASSLAGWEPDNEQFF. Written as DNA, the CDR3 is TGTGCCAGCAGCTTAGCTGGATGGGAGCCCGACAATGAGCAGTTCTTC. The V and J genes are TRBV7-9 and TRBJ2-1; weak D call: TRBD2 (5 bases). The germline V gene has CDR1 SEHNR and CDR2 FQNEAQ (reference sequence). The CDR3 covers 16 residues. Trimming removed 0 bases from V and 5 bases from J, with 14 bases in between.

This clonotype was detected only a few times. The chain recombines TRBV5-1 with TRBJ2-5, with 8 bases aligning to TRBD2. The end of the DNA aligns better with TRBJ2-1, so the J call may be wrong. The CDR3 loop spans 14 amino acids. CDR1 is SGHRS and CDR2 is YFSETQ in the germline V gene. For the CDR3, the DNA is TGCGCCAGCAGCTTTACGGGAGGGCTGGATGAGCAGTTCTTC. It encodes CASSFTGGLDEQFF.

The V and J genes are TRBV5-5 and TRBJ2-5; tentatively, D is TRBD2 (5 bases). The DNA end is a closer match to TRBJ2-1, so the J assignment may be wrong. CDR1 and CDR2 from the germline V gene are SGHKS and YYEKEE (reference sequence). The CDR3 has 15 amino acids. The CDR3 reads CASSEGPGSYNEQFF. In DNA form, the CDR3 reads TGTGCCAGCAGCGAGGGCCCTGGGTCGTACAATGAGCAGTTCTTC.

The rearrangement uses TRBV30 and TRBJ1-3; 8 positions match TRBD1. Germline-derived CDR1 and CDR2 are GTSNPN and SVGIG (reference sequence). V shed 8 bases, J shed 0 bases, and the junction held 6 bases outside the gene matches. This CDR3 contains 14 residues. CDR3 residues: CAGGTGLSGNTIYF. The CDR3 region has the DNA TGTGCCGGAGGGACAGGTCTCTCTGGAAACACCATATATTTT.

The V gene is TRBV29-1, the J gene TRBJ2-6; tentative D call: TRBD1 (6 bases). V was trimmed by 8 bases and J by 4 bases, leaving 18 bases between them. The CDR3 consists of 15 residues. The germline V gene has CDR1 SQVTM and CDR2 ANQGSEA. CDR3 in DNA: TGCAGCACCAAGACAGGTTCTGACGGGGCCAACGTCCTGACTTTC. It translates to CSTKTGSDGANVLTF.

The chain recombines TRBV10-3 with TRBJ1-5; 7 bases are shared with TRBD1. The CDR3 is 12 amino acids. After removal of 5 bases from V and 5 bases from J, the junction contained 0 bases not matched to a gene. CDR1 and CDR2 from the germline V gene are ENHRY and SYGVKD. The CDR3 reads CAISTGDQPQHF. For the CDR3, the DNA is TGTGCCATCAGTACAGGGGATCAGCCCCAGCATTTT.

This clonotype occurred a few times. The genes are TRBV20-1 and TRBJ2-3; 15 positions match TRBD2. The V gene's germline CDR1 is DFQATT and CDR2 SNEGSKA (reference sequence). The CDR3 runs 16 residues. Trimming at V came to 6 bases and at J to 1 base, leaving 5 bases not matched to a gene. Here the CDR3 reads CSARTSGGARTDTQYF. The CDR3 nucleotides are TGCAGTGCAAGGACTAGCGGGGGGGCCCGCACAGATACGCAGTATTTT.

J is TRBJ2-5 and V is TRBV3-1; no clear D gene. Matching the DNA end better, TRBJ2-1 makes the J call doubtful. Germline CDR1 LGHDT, CDR2 YNNKEL (reference sequence). CDR3 length: 13 amino acids. CDR3 protein: CASSSPRVNEQFF. In DNA form, the CDR3 reads TGTGCCAGCAGCTCGCCTAGGGTAAATGAGCAGTTCTTC.

This chain joins TRBV3-1 and TRBJ1-1; weak D call: TRBD1 (5 bases). Germline V gene data show CDR1 as LGHDT and CDR2 as YNNKEL (reference sequence). With 4 bases removed from V and 3 bases from J, the gap between germline ends came to 12 bases. This CDR3 spans 14 amino acids. The chain's CDR3 is CASSPWLGDTEAFF. The CDR3 nucleotides read TGTGCCAGCAGCCCCTGGTTGGGGGACACTGAAGCTTTCTTT.

The table lists this clonotype with a few counts. V and J are TRBV6-6 and TRBJ2-5; D is ambiguous. The DNA end is a closer match to TRBJ2-7, so the J assignment may be wrong. This CDR3 is 11 amino acids long. Germline V gene lookup returns CDR1 MNHNY and CDR2 SVGAGI (reference sequence). The CDR3 nucleotides are TGTGCCAGCAGTATCCTATACGAGCAGTACTTC. It yields the protein CASSILYEQYF.